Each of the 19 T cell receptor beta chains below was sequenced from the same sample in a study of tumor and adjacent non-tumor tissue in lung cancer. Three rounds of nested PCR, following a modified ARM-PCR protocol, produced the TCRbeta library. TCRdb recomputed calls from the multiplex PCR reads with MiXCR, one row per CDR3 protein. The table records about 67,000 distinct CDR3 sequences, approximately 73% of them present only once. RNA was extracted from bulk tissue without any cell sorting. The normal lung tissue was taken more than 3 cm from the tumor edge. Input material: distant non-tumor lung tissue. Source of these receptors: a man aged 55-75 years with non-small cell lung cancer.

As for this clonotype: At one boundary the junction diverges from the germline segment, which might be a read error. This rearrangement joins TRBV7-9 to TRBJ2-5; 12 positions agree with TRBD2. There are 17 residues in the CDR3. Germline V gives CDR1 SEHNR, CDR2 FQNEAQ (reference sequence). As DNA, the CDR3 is TGTGCCAGCAGCCTAATGAGGACTAGCGGGATTAAAGAGCCCCAGTACTTC. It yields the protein CASSLMRTSGIKEPQYF.

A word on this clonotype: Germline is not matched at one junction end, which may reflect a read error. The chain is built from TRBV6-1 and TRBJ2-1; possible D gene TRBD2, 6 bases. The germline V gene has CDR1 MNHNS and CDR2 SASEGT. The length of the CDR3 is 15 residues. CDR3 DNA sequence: TGTACCAGCAGTAGACTAGTGGGAGAGGAGTATGAGCAGTTCTTC. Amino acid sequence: CTSSRLVGEEYEQFF.

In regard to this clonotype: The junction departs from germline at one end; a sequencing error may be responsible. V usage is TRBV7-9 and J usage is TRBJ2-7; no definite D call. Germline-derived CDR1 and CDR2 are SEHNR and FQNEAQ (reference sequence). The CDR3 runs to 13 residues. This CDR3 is CANSFGSVPEQYF. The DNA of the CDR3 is TGTGCCAACAGCTTTGGGTCCGTTCCCGAGCAGTACTTC.

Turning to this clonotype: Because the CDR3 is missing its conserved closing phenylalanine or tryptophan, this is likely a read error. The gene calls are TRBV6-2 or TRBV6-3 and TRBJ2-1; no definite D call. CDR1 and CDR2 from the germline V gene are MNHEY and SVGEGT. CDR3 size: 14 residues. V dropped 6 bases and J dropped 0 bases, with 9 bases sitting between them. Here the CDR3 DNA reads TGTGCCAGCAGCAGACTGGTCTCCTACAATGAGCAGTTCTTA. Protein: CASSRLVSYNEQFL.

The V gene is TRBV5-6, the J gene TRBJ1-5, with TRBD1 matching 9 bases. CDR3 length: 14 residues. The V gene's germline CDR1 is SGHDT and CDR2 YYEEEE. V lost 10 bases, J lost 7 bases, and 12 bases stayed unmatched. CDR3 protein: CAGRQGQGYQPQHF. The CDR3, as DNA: TGTGCCGGAAGACAGGGACAGGGTTACCAGCCCCAGCATTTT.

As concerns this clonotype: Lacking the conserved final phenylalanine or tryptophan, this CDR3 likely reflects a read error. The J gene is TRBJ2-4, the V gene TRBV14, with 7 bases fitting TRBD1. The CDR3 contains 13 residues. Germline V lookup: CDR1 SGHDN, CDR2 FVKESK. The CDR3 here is CTSSLTGANIQYI. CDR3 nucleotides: TGTACCAGCAGCCTTACAGGGGCGAACATTCAGTACATC.

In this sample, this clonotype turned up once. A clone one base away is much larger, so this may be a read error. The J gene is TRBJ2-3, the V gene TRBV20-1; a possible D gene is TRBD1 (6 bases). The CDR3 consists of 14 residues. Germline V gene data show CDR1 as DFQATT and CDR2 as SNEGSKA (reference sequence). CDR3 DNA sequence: TGCTGTGTTGATGAAGGGGGTAGGACAGATACGCAGTATTTT. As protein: CCVDEGGRTDTQYF.

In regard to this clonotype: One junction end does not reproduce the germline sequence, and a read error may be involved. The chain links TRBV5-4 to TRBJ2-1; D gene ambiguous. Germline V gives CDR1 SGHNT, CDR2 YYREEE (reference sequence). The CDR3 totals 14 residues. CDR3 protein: CASLRAAVFNEQFF. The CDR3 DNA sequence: TGCGCCAGCCTTAGGGCGGCAGTGTTCAATGAGCAGTTCTTC.

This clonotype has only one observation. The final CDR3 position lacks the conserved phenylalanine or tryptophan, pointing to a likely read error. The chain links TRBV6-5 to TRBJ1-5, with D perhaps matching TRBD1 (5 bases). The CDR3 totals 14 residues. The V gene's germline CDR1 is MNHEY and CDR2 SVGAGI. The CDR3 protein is CASSYSGGNQPQHL. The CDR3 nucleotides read TGTGCTAGCAGTTATTCGGGGGGTAATCAGCCCCAGCATCTT.

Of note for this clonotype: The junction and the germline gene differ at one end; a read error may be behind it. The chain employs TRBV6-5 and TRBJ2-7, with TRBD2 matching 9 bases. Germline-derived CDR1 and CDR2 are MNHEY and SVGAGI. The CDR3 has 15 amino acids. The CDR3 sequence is CVSSYLAGDSYEQYF. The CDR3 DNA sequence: TGTGTCAGCAGTTATTTAGCGGGGGACTCCTACGAGCAGTACTTC.

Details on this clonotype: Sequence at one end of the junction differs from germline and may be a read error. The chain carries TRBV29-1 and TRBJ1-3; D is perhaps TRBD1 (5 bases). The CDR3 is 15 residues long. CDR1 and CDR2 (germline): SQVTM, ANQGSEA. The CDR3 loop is CSVVSSRDSGSTIYF. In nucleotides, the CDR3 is TGCAGCGTCGTTAGCTCCCGGGACTCTGGAAGCACCATATATTTT.

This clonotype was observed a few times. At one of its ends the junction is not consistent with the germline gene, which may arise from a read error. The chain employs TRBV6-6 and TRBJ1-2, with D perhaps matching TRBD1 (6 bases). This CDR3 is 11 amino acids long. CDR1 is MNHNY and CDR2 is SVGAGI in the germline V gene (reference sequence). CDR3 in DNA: TGTGTCAGCAGCCCAGGGGATGGCTACACCTTC. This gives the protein CVSSPGDGYTF.

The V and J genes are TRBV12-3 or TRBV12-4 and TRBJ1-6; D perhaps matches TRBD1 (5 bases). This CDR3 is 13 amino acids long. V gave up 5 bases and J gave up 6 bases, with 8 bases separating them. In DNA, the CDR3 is TGTGCCAGCAGTCACGGGGGTAATTCACCCCTCCACTTT. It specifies CASSHGGNSPLHF.

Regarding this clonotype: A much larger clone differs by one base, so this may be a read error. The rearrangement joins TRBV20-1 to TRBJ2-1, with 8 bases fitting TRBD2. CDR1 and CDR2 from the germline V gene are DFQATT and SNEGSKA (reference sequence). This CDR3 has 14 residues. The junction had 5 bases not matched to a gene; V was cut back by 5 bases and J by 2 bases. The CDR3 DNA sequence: TGCAGTGCTGGTAGCGGGGCTACCTACAATGAGCAGTTCTTC. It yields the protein CSAGSGATYNEQFF.

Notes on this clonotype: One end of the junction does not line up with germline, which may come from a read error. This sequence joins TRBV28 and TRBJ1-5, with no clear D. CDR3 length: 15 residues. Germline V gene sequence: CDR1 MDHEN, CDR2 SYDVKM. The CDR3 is CASSFPGRRNQLQHF. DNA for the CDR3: TGCGCCAGCAGTTTTCCGGGCAGGCGGAATCAGCTCCAGCATTTT.

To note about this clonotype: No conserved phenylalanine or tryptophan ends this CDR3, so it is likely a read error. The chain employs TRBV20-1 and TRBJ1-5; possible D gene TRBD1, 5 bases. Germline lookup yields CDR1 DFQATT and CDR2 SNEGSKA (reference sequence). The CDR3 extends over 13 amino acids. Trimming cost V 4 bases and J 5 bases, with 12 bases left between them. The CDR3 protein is CSAIWGVDQPQHY. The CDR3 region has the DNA TGCAGTGCTATATGGGGGGTAGATCAGCCCCAGCATTAT.

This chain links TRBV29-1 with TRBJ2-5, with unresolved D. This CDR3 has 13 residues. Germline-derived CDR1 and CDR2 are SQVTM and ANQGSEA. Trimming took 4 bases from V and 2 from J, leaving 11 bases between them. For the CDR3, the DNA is TGCAGCGTTGTAAAGGGTGTACAAGAGACCCAGTACTTC. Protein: CSVVKGVQETQYF.

The chain's CDR3 is CASSSGLATTGELFF. The CDR3 nucleotides read TGTGCCAGCAGCTCGGGACTAGCGACCACCGGGGAGCTGTTTTTT. The V and J genes are TRBV7-3 and TRBJ2-2; 10 bases are a match to TRBD2. V lost 4 bases, J lost 4 bases, and 3 bases stayed unmatched. This CDR3 region has 15 residues. Germline lookup yields CDR1 SGHTA and CDR2 FQGTGA.

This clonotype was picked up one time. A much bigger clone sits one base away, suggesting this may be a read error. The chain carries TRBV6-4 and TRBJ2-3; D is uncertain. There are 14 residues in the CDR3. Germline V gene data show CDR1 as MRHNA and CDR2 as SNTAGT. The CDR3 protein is CASSVNGRTDMQYF. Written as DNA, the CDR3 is TGTGCCAGCAGTGTTAACGGGCGCACAGATATGCAGTATTTT.